This entry is about one TCR beta chain. Its antigen is still unknown. The data stem from a study of glioma-infiltrating T cells after dendritic cell vaccination. Study observations and caveats: Only a small number of patients had complete blood and tumor samples. Survival was not directly related to TCR clonality in these patients.

V dropped 0 bases and J dropped 5; count of bases not matched to a gene: 5. The germline gives CDR1 SGHRS, CDR2 YFSETQ. This CDR3 spans 16 amino acids. As for time point: after dendritic cell vaccination, including at tumor progression/relapse. Data came from immunoSEQ multiplex PCR; TCRdb stores just in-frame clones and leaves some out. The sample shows approximately 85,000 clones, approximately 81% of them seen only once. The sequence was collected from a human donor with glioblastoma. The J gene is TRBJ2-2, the V gene TRBV5-1; the match to TRBD1 covers 9 bases. The sample here was blood, taken after dendritic cell vaccination. The CDR3 DNA reads TGCGCCAGCAGCTTGGAGGGACAGGGCCGAACCGGGGAGCTGTTTTTT. This codes for CASSLEGQGRTGELFF.